These T cell receptor beta chains were read from a single sample in a study of T cells in Graves' hyperthyroidism and ophthalmopathy. TCRdb analysed the multiplex PCR reads with MiXCR anew, one entry per CDR3 protein. The table records around 370,000 distinct CDR3 sequences, roughly 20% of them present only once. The sequenced sample consisted of blood. Every receptor here comes from a man between 18 and 35 years old with Graves' ophthalmopathy. The CDR3 runs from the conserved cysteine through the conserved F or W. A D gene is named only where the DNA matches it firmly. Size values are once, few and many counts, or a class for expanded clones, and some rows have none.

NA	TRBV24-1	NA	TRBJ2-1	TGTGCCACCAGTGATCCGGGGGCGGGGTTGGGGGGCAATGAGCAGTTCTTC	CATSDPGAGLGGNEQFF
NA	TRBV7-9	TRBD1	TRBJ1-2	TGTGCCAGCAGCTTAGGCGGGTCTGCAGGGGGGACCTATGGCTACACCTTC	CASSLGGSAGGTYGYTF
many	TRBV19	NA	TRBJ1-1	TGTGCCAGTACCCGCCAGGGGCAGGTGAACACTGAAGCTTTCTTT	CASTRQGQVNTEAFF
many	TRBV27	NA	TRBJ2-7	TGTGCCAGCAGTCCTTTTGCTCAAGGGAACGAGCAGTACTTC	CASSPFAQGNEQYF
NA	TRBV2	TRBD1	TRBJ1-2	TGTGCCAGCAGCTCCGGGACAGGGGGCGAGAGTGGCTACACCTTC	CASSSGTGGESGYTF
few	TRBV6-4	NA	TRBJ2-5	TGTGCCAGCAGTGGACAGGACCTGCCCCGAGAGACCCAGTACTTC	CASSGQDLPRETQYF
many	TRBV2	NA	TRBJ2-7	TGTGCCAGCATGCCAGGGAGGTCCTACGAGCAGTACTTC	CASMPGRSYEQYF
many	TRBV13	TRBD2	TRBJ2-5	TGTGCCAGCAGCTTAGGACTAGCGGGGGTAGAGACCCAGTACTTC	CASSLGLAGVETQYF
many	TRBV6-1	NA	TRBJ2-1	TGTGCCAGCAGTGACCCCCGACAGGTAACAGGGAATGAGCAGTTCTTC	CASSDPRQVTGNEQFF
NA	TRBV24-1	NA	TRBJ1-1	TGTGCCACCAGTGAAACCACAGGAAAAGAAGGAGCTTTCTTT	CATSETTGKEGAFF
many	TRBV20-1	NA	TRBJ2-3	TGCAGTGCTAGTATCCGGTTAGCGGGCACAGATACGCAGTATTTT	CSASIRLAGTDTQYF
NA	TRBV24-1	NA	TRBJ2-3	TGTGCCACCAGTGACCCCACACAGGGCCCAGATACGCAGTATTTT	CATSDPTQGPDTQYF
many	TRBV3-1	NA	TRBJ1-2	TGTGCCAGCAGCCCATGGGGGCGGGGCGAGACTGGCTACACCTTC	CASSPWGRGETGYTF
NA	TRBV14	NA	TRBJ2-5	TGTGCCAGCAGCCGAGGTGACAGCCTCCAAGAGACCCAGTACTTC	CASSRGDSLQETQYF
few	TRBV6-1	TRBD1	TRBJ2-3	TGTGCCAGCAGTGACTCAGGGGGTTCGGATACGCAGTATTTT	CASSDSGGSDTQYF
many	TRBV12-3/TRBV12-4	NA	TRBJ1-4	TGTGCCAGCAGTTTCAGGTCCGATGAAAAACTGTTTTTT	CASSFRSDEKLFF
many	TRBV12-3/TRBV12-4	NA	TRBJ2-1	TGTGCCAGCAGTTTTCCCCCGAAGTACAATGAGCAGTTCTTC	CASSFPPKYNEQFF
NA	TRBV12-3/TRBV12-4	TRBD1	TRBJ2-7	TGTGCCAACAACCCCCGGGACAGGGGATCCCACGAGCAGTACTTC	CANNPRDRGSHEQYF
many	TRBV3-1	NA	TRBJ2-7	TGTGCCAGCAGCCAAGAGGTTAGGTGGGGGCTAACCTACGAGCAGTACTTC	CASSQEVRWGLTYEQYF
NA	TRBV12-3/TRBV12-4	NA	TRBJ1-3	TGTGCCAGCAGGCGCTCTGGAAACACCATATATTTT	CASRRSGNTIYF
NA	TRBV19	NA	TRBJ2-2	TGTGCCAGTAGTATAGAAGGGGGGCAGGGAAACACCGGGGAGCTGTTTTTT	CASSIEGGQGNTGELFF
few	TRBV7-9	TRBD2	TRBJ2-2	TGTGCCAGCAGTTCCAACCGGGGGGGCAGGACGAACACCGGGGAGCTGTTTTTT	CASSSNRGGRTNTGELFF
NA	TRBV7-9	TRBD2	TRBJ2-1	TGTGCCAGCAGTCGGGACTCTAGCGGGGGGCGCTGGGTCAATGAGCAGTTCTTC	CASSRDSSGGRWVNEQFF
NA	TRBV5-1	NA	TRBJ1-2	TGCGCCAGCAGCCGGGACGAGGCAAGGTATGGCTACACCTTC	CASSRDEARYGYTF
NA	TRBV9	TRBD1	TRBJ2-7	TGTGCCAGCAGCGCGACAGGGAGCGAGCAGTACTTC	CASSATGSEQYF
many	TRBV28	NA	TRBJ1-2	TGTGCCAGCAGTCCCCCACGACAGAGGATGGACTATGGCTACACCTTC	CASSPPRQRMDYGYTF
few	TRBV18	TRBD1	TRBJ1-2	TGTGCCAGCTCACAGGGACAGGCGTACCTCTATGGCTACACCTTC	CASSQGQAYLYGYTF
few	TRBV18	TRBD1	TRBJ1-3	TGTGCCAGCTCACTCCCGGACAGGGACTCTGGAAACACCATATATTTT	CASSLPDRDSGNTIYF
many	TRBV6-1	NA	TRBJ2-1	TGTGCCAGCAGTGTAGGTGAAGGGTACGTTTCCTACAATGAGCAGTTCTTC	CASSVGEGYVSYNEQFF
many	TRBV7-2	NA	TRBJ1-4	TGTGCCAGCAGCTCAAGCAGCGAAAAACTGTTTTTT	CASSSSSEKLFF
NA	TRBV3-1	NA	TRBJ1-3	TGTGCCAGCAGCCTCAGGACAGATCTCACCATATATTTT	CASSLRTDLTIYF
NA	TRBV6-2/TRBV6-3	NA	TRBJ2-2	TGTGCCAGCAAGACCTCTCGGCCAAACACCGGGGAGCTGTTTTTT	CASKTSRPNTGELFF
few	TRBV19	TRBD1	TRBJ1-2	TGTGCCACGGACAGGGGCCGTCCTAACTATGGCTACACCTTC	CATDRGRPNYGYTF
few	TRBV10-3	NA	TRBJ2-7	TGTGCCATCAGTGAAAGGGAGAGCGAGCAGTACTTC	CAISERESEQYF
NA	TRBV5-1	NA	TRBJ1-1	TGTGCCAGCAGCCCTGGGACGGAAGGGAACACTGAAGCTTTCTTT	CASSPGTEGNTEAFF
few	TRBV27	NA	TRBJ1-2	TGTGCCAGCAGTCCCGAGACAGTCTCCTATGGCTACACCTTC	CASSPETVSYGYTF
many	TRBV12-3/TRBV12-4	NA	TRBJ1-1	TGTGCCAGCAGTTTACCCATTATGAACACTGAAGCTTTCTTT	CASSLPIMNTEAFF
many	TRBV6-1	NA	TRBJ1-1	TGTGCCAGCACTCCACCCGAAGGTCGGGTTGGGAACACTGAAGCTTTCTTT	CASTPPEGRVGNTEAFF
many	TRBV7-2	TRBD1	TRBJ1-2	TGTGCCAGCAGCCGAGACAGGGATAGCGGCTACACCTTC	CASSRDRDSGYTF
many	TRBV7-9	NA	TRBJ2-7	TGTGCCAGCAGCTTTCAGGGGAACGAGCAGTACTTC	CASSFQGNEQYF
NA	TRBV19	NA	TRBJ1-2	TGTGCCAGTAGTGACCGCCAGCCCAACTATGGCTACACCTTC	CASSDRQPNYGYTF
many	TRBV5-1	NA	TRBJ1-2	TGCGCCAGCAGCGGCTCAGGGGAGGGTGGCTACACCTTC	CASSGSGEGGYTF
few	TRBV29-1	NA	TRBJ1-4	TGCAGCGTTGAAGATGACAGTCCTGAAAAACTGTTTTTT	CSVEDDSPEKLFF
many	TRBV6-1	NA	TRBJ1-1	TGTGCCAGCTTAGGGATGGCGAACACTGAAGCTTTCTTT	CASLGMANTEAFF
many	TRBV13	NA	TRBJ2-7	TGTGCCAGCAGCCCCGGACAATCCAGCTCCTACGAGCAGTACTTC	CASSPGQSSSYEQYF
many	TRBV28	TRBD1	TRBJ1-1	TGTGCCAGCACCCTCGGGACAGCTAACACTGAAGCTTTCTTT	CASTLGTANTEAFF